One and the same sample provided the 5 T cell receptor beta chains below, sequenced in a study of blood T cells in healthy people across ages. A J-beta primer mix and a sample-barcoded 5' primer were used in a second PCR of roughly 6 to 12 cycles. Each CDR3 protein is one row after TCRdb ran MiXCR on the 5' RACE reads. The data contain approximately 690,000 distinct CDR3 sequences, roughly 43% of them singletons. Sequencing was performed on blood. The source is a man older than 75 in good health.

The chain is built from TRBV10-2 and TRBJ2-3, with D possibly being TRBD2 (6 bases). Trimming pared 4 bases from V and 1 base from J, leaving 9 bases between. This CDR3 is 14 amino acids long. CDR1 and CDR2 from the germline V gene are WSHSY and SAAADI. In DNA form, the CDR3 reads TGCGCCAGCAGTGCAACGGGGGGCACAGATACGCAGTATTTT. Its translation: CASSATGGTDTQYF.

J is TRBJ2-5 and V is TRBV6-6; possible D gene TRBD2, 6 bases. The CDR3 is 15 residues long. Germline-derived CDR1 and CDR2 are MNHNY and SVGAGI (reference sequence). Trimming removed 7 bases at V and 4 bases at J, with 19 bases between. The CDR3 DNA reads TGTGCCAGCAACGACCCGCGGGGAACCGGAGAGACCCAGTACTTC. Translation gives CASNDPRGTGETQYF.

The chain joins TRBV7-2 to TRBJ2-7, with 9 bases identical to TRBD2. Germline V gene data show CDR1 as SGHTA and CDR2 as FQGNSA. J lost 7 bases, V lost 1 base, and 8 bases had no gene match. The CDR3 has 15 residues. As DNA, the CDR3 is TGTGCCAGCAGCTTAGGTAGCGGGGGATATCGGGAGCAGTACTTC. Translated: CASSLGSGGYREQYF. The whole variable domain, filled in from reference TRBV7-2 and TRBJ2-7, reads GAGVSQSPSNKVTEKGKDVELRCDPISGHTALYWYRQSLGQGLEFLIYFQGNSAPDKSGLPSDRFSAERTGGSVSTLTIQRTQQEDSAVYLCASSLGSGGYREQYFGPGTRLTVT.

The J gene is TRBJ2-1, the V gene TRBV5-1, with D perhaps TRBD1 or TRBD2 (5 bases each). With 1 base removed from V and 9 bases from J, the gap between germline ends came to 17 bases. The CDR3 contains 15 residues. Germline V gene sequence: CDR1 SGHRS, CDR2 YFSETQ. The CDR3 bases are TGCGCCAGCAGCTTGAATCGGCAGGGACGTGGTGAGCAGTTCTTC. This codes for CASSLNRQGRGEQFF.

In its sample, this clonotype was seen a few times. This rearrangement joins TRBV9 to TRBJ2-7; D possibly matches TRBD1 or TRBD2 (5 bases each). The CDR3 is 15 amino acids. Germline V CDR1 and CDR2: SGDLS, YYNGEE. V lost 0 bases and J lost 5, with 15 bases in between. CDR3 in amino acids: CASSVAGGYGHEQYF. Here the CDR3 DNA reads TGTGCCAGCAGCGTAGCTGGGGGATACGGCCACGAGCAGTACTTC.